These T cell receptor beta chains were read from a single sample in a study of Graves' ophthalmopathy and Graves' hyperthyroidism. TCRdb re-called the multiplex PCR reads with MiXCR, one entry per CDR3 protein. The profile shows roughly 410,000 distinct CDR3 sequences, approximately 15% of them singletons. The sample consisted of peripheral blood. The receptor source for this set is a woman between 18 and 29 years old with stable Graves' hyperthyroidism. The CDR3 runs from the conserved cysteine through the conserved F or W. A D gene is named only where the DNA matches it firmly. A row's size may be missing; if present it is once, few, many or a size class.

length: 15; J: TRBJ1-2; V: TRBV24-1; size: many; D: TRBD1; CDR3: CATSRGTGGNYGYTF; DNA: TGTGCCACCAGCCGAGGGACAGGGGGGAACTATGGCTACACCTTC
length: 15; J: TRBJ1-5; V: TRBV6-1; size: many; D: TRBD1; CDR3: CASRNLGQQFQPQHF; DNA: TGTGCCAGCAGGAATCTGGGACAGCAGTTTCAGCCCCAGCATTTT
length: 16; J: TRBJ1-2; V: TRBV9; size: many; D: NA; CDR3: CASSVEPQGHGYGYTF; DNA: TGTGCCAGCAGCGTAGAACCACAGGGACACGGCTATGGCTACACCTTC
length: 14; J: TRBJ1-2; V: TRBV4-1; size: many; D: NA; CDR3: CASSPPDRYYGYTF; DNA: TGCGCCAGCAGCCCTCCAGACAGGTACTATGGCTACACCTTC
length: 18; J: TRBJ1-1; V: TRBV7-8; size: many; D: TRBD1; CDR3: CASSSKRQGRPMNTEAFF; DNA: TGTGCCAGCAGCTCCAAGCGACAGGGCCGTCCCATGAACACTGAAGCTTTCTTT
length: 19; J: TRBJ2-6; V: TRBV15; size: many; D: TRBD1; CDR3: CATSRLSDRGNPGANVLTF; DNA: TGTGCCACCAGCAGACTCTCGGACAGGGGGAACCCTGGGGCCAACGTCCTGACTTTC
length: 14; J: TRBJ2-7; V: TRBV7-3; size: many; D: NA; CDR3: CASSFPTTCYEQYF; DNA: TGTGCCAGCAGCTTCCCGACGACCTGCTACGAGCAGTACTTC
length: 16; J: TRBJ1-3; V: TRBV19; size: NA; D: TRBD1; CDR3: CASSPTGGNSGNTIYF; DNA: TGTGCCAGTAGTCCCACAGGGGGAAACTCTGGAAACACCATATATTTT
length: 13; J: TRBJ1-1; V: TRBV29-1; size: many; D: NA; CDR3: CSFRGQRFSEAFF; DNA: TGCAGCTTCAGAGGACAGCGGTTTTCTGAAGCTTTCTTT
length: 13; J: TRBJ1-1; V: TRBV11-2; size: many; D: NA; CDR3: CASSDMVGKEAFF; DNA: TGTGCCAGCAGTGACATGGTCGGCAAGGAAGCTTTCTTT
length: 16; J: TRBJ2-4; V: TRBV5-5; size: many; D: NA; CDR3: CASSLQGARAKNIQYF; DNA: TGTGCCAGCAGCTTACAAGGGGCTCGCGCCAAAAACATTCAGTACTTC
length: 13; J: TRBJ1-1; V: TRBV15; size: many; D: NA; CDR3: CASKQGYNTEAFF; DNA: TGTGCCTCAAAACAGGGATACAACACTGAAGCTTTCTTT
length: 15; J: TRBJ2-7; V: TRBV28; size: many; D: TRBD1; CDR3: CATEGTGPRIYEQYF; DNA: TGTGCCACCGAAGGGACAGGCCCGAGAATCTACGAGCAGTACTTC
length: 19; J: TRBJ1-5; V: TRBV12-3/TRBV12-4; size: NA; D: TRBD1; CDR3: CASSLVRIVTGTRNQPQHF; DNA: TGTGCCAGCAGTTTAGTCCGAATCGTGACAGGGACTCGCAATCAGCCCCAGCATTTT
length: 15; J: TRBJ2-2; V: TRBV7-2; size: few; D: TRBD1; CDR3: CASRQPGQGTGELFF; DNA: TGTGCCAGCAGGCAACCGGGACAGGGGACCGGGGAGCTGTTTTTT
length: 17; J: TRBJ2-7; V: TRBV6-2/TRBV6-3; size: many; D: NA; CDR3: CASSSLGRPTSGYEQYF; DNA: TGTGCCAGCAGTTCCCTGGGGCGTCCCACCTCAGGTTACGAGCAGTACTTC
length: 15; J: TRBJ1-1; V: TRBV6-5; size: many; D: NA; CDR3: CASSYSGRPLTEAFF; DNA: TGTGCCAGCAGTTACTCGGGCAGGCCCCTCACTGAAGCTTTCTTT
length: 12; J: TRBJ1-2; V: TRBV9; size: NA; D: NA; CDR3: CASSNRQLGYTF; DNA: TGTGCCAGCAGCAACAGACAGCTGGGCTACACCTTC
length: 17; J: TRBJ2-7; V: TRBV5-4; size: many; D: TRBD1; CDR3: CASSLGQGWGLTYEQYF; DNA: TGTGCCAGCAGCTTGGGACAGGGATGGGGGCTTACCTACGAGCAGTACTTC
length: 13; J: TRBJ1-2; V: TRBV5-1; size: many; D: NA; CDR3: CASSPEAGDGYTF; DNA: TGCGCCAGCAGCCCAGAGGCCGGGGATGGCTACACCTTC
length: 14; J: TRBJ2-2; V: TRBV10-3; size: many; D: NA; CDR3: CAMTSYTNTGELFF; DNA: TGTGCCATGACGTCCTATACGAACACCGGGGAGCTGTTTTTT
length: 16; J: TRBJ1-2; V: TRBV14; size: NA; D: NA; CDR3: CASSPTHYDMATRYTF; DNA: TGTGCCAGCAGCCCCACCCACTATGACATGGCGACTCGCTACACCTTC
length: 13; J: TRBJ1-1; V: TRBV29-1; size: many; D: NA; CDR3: CSVDRQGRTEAFF; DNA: TGCAGCGTTGATCGGCAGGGGAGGACTGAAGCTTTCTTT
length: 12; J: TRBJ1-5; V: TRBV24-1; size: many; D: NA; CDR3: CATSAGGQPQHF; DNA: TGTGCCACCAGTGCGGGAGGGCAGCCCCAGCATTTT
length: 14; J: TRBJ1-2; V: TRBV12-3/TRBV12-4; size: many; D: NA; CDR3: CASSLTGPKDGYTF; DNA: TGTGCCAGCAGCCTTACCGGGCCGAAGGATGGCTACACCTTC
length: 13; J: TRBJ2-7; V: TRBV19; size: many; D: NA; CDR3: CASSIVSDYEQYF; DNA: TGTGCCAGTAGTATAGTATCAGATTACGAGCAGTACTTC
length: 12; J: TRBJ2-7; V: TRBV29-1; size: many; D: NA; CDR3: CSVVFSTYEQYF; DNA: TGCAGCGTTGTGTTTAGTACCTACGAGCAGTACTTC
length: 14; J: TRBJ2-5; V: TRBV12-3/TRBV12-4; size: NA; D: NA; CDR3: CASSPFTSRETQYF; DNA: TGTGCCAGCAGTCCTTTCACCAGCCGGGAGACCCAGTACTTC
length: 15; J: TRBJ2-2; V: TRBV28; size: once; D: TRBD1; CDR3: CASSQRDRVTGELFF; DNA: TGTGCCAGCAGTCAGAGGGACAGGGTAACCGGGGAGCTGTTTTTT
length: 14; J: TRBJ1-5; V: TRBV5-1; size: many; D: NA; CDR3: CASSPAGGNQPQHF; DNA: TGCGCCAGCAGCCCGGCCGGCGGCAATCAGCCCCAGCATTTT
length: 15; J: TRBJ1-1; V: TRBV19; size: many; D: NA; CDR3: CASSKRWGVNTEAFF; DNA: TGTGCCAGTAGTAAACGCTGGGGAGTGAACACTGAAGCTTTCTTT
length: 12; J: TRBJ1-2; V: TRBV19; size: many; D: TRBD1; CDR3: CASRTGNYGYTF; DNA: TGTGCCAGTAGGACAGGGAACTATGGCTACACCTTC
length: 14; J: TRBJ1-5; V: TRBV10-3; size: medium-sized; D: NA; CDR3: CAISEWAANQPQHF; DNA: TGTGCCATCAGTGAGTGGGCAGCCAATCAGCCCCAGCATTTT
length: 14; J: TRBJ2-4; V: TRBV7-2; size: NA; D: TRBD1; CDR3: CASSLGGQGSIKYF; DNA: TGTGCCAGCAGCTTAGGTGGACAGGGAAGCATTAAGTACTTC
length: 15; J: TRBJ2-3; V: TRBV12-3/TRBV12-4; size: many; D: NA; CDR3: CASSSTWGSTDTQYF; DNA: TGTGCCAGCAGTTCTACTTGGGGTAGCACAGATACGCAGTATTTT
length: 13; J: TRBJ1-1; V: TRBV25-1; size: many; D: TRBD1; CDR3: CASRNRGGTEAFF; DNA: TGTGCCAGCCGAAACAGGGGAGGGACTGAAGCTTTCTTT
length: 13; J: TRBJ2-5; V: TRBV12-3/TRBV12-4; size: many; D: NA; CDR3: CASSLTRRETQYF; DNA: TGTGCCAGCAGTTTAACCCGAAGGGAGACCCAGTACTTC
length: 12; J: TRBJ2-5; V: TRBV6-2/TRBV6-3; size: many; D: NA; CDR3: CASSPSQETQYF; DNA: TGTGCCAGCAGTCCCAGTCAAGAGACCCAGTACTTC